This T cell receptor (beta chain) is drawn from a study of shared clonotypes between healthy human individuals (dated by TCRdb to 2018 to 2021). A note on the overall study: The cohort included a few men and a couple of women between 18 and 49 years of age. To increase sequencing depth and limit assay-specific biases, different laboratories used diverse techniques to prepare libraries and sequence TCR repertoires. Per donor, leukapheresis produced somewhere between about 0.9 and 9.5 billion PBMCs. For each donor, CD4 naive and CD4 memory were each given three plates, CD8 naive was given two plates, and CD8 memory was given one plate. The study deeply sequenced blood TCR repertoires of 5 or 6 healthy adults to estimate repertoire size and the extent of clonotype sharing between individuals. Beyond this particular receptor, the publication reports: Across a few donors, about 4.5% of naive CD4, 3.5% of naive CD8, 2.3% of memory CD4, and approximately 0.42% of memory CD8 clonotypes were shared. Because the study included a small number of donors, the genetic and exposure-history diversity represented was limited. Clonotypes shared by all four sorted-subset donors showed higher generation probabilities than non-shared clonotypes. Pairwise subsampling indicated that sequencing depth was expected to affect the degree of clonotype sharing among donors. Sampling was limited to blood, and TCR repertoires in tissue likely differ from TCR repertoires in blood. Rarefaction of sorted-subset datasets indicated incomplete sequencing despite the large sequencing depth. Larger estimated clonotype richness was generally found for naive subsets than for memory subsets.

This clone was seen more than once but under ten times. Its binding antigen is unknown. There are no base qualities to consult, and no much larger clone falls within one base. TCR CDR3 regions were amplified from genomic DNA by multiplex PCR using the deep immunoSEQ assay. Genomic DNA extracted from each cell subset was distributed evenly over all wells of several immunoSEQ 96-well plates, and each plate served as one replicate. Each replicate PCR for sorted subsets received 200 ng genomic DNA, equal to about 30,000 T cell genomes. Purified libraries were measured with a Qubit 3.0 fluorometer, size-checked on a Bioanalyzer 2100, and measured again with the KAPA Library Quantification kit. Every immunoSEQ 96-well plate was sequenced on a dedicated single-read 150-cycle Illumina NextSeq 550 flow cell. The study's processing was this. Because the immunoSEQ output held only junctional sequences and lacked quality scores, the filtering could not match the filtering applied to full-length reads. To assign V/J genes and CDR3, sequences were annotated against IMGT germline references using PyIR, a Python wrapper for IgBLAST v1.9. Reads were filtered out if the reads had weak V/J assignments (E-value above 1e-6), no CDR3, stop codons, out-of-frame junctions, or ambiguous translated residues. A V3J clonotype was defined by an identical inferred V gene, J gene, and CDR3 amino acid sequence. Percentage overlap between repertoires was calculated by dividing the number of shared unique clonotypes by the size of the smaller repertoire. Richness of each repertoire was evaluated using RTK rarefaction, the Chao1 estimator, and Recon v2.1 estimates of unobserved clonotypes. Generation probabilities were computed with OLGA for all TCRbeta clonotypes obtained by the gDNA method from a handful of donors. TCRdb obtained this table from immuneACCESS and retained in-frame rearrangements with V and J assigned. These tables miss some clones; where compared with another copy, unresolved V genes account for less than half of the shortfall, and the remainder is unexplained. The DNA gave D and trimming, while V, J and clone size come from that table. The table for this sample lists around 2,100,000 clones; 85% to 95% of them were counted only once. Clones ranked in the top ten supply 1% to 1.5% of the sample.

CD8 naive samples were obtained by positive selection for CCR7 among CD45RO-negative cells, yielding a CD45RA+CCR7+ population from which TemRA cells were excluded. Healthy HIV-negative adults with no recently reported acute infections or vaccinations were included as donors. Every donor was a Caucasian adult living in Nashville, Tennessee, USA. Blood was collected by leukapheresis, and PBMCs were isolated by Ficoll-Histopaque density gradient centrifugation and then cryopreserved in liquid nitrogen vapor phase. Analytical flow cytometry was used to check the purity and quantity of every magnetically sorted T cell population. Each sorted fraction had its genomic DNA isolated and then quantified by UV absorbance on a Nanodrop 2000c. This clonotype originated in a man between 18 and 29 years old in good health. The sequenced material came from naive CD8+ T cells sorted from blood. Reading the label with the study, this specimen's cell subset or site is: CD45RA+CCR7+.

The CDR3 has the sequence CAWEVGGDGYTF. Read as DNA, the sequence is TGTGCCTGGGAAGTAGGGGGCGACGGCTACACCTTC. The rearranged segments are TRBV30 and TRBJ1-2; 7 central bases correspond to TRBD1. From V the trimming removes 5 bases and from J it removes 8 bases, while the gene matches leave 8 bases of the junction unaccounted for. The cysteine opens and the phenylalanine closes a CDR3 of 12 amino acids. Only CDR3 DNA remains: 36 bases, in frame from the first base. CDR1 and CDR2, per the germline V gene (reference sequence), are GTSNPN and SVGIG.